This TCR beta chain was obtained from a study of shared clonotypes between healthy human individuals (TCRdb year 2020). Background for the entire study: Two women and a few men aged 18 to 49 years were included in the cohort. For each donor, CD4 naive and CD4 memory were each run on three plates, CD8 naive on two plates, and CD8 memory on one plate. To estimate repertoire size and how much clonotypes are shared between individuals, the study performed deep sequencing of blood TCR repertoires from five healthy adults. To increase sequencing depth and limit assay-specific biases, different laboratories used diverse techniques to prepare libraries and sequence TCR repertoires. Between about 0.9 and 10 billion PBMCs per donor were obtained by leukapheresis. Results the study describes overall, beyond this receptor: Larger estimated clonotype richness was generally found for naive subsets than for memory subsets. Only blood was sampled, and tissue TCR repertoires likely differ from those in blood. Pairwise subsampling led to the expectation that sequencing depth would affect the degree of clonotype sharing among donors. Even with the large sequencing depth, rarefaction of the sorted-subset datasets indicated that sequencing was incomplete. Higher generation probabilities were observed for clonotypes shared by all four sorted-subset donors than for non-shared clonotypes. Because the study included only a small number of donors, the genetic and exposure-history diversity represented was limited. About 5% of naive CD4, roughly 3.6% of naive CD8, about 2.5% of memory CD4, and around 0.42% of memory CD8 clonotypes were shared across several donors.

Donors were healthy HIV-negative adults with no recently reported acute infections or vaccinations. Only Caucasian adults living in Nashville, Tennessee, USA were represented among the donors. Magnetic negative selection was used to enrich CD4+ T cells, after which naive cells were positively selected on CD45RA and the negative fraction became the memory subset. Blood was collected by leukapheresis, and PBMCs were isolated by Ficoll-Histopaque density gradient centrifugation and then cryopreserved in liquid nitrogen vapor phase. Purity and quantity of every magnetically sorted T cell population were checked by analytical flow cytometry. Genomic DNA was isolated from every sorted fraction and measured by UV absorbance on a Nanodrop 2000c. The cysteine opens and the phenylalanine closes a CDR3 of 14 amino acids. Just the 42-base CDR3 DNA is kept, in frame starting at base 1. The germline V gene specifies SGHRS as CDR1 and YFSETQ as CDR2. The junction carries 10 bases between V and J, which are trimmed by 2 bases and 2 bases respectively.

Comments on this clone: Its antigen target is currently unknown. Base qualities are not at hand, and no much larger clone is one base apart.

TCR CDR3 regions were amplified from genomic DNA by multiplex PCR using the deep immunoSEQ assay. Extracted genomic DNA from each cell subset was spread evenly across all wells of several immunoSEQ 96-well plates, with each plate serving as a replicate. For sorted subsets, around 0.2 ug of genomic DNA, equivalent to around 31,000 T cell genomes, went into each replicate PCR. Purified libraries were quantified with a Qubit 3.0 fluorometer, sized on a Bioanalyzer 2100, and re-quantified with the KAPA Library Quantification kit. Every immunoSEQ 96-well plate was sequenced on a separate single-read 150-cycle Illumina NextSeq 550 flow cell. As for how the authors treated the data: Because only junctional sequences without quality scores were contained in the immunoSEQ output, filtering matching that applied to full-length reads could not be performed. To assign V/J genes and CDR3, sequences were annotated against IMGT germline references using PyIR, a Python wrapper for IgBLAST v1.9. Reads with weak V/J assignments (E-value above 1e-6), missing CDR3, stop codons, out-of-frame junctions, or ambiguous translated residues were removed. V3J clonotypes were defined as sequences sharing the same inferred V gene, J gene, and CDR3 amino acid sequence. Percentage overlap between repertoires was computed as shared unique clonotypes divided by the size of the smaller repertoire. Three approaches were used to assess repertoire richness: RTK rarefaction, the Chao1 estimator, and Recon v2.1 estimates of unobserved clonotypes. OLGA was used to compute generation probabilities for all TCRbeta clonotypes that the gDNA method yielded from several donors. TCRdb carries this immuneACCESS record with in-frame sequences only. Its versions omit some clonotypes, under half of them owing to an unresolved V gene in the studies checked, with the rest unexplained. V and J calls and clone size come straight from that table; D and trimming were deduced from the DNA. For this sample the table gives 2 million to 2.5 million clones, of which 85% to 95% were detected only once. The biggest ten clones account for 0.3% to 0.4% of the sample.

The sequencing sample was made of naive CD4+ T cells from PBMCs. The sample's cell subset or site, from its label and the paper: CD45RA+ positively selected. The chain is assembled from TRBV5-1 and TRBJ2-5; D gene: possibly TRBD2, on 5 matching bases. The clonotype originates from a man aged 18 to 29 in good health. Some clones in this sample may be carry-over from other donors' samples. The CDR3 reads as follows: CASSFGGWQETQYF. The DNA sequence is as follows: TGCGCCAGCAGCTTCGGAGGTTGGCAAGAGACCCAGTACTTC.